This note documents a single T cell receptor (beta chain) sequence. This clone was counted a few times. Its cognate antigen has yet to be identified. Base quality data are lacking; no much larger clone is found one base away. The source of the sample is a study of technical replicates of blood from several donors (dated by TCRdb to about 2017). Receptor libraries were prepared by the immunoSEQ multiplex PCR assay. The immuneACCESS repertoire file appears here via TCRdb, limited to in-frame rearrangements. These files lack a portion of the clones; in checked studies, under half of the deficit traces to unresolved V genes, and the cause of the others is not known. The sample table shows fewer than 100,000 clones, and approximately 90% are seen once. In total, the top ten clones hold 0.27% of the sample. The V end loses 0 bases and the J end loses 7 bases, and a stretch of 13 bases separates them. The CDR3, from cysteine to phenylalanine, totals 14 residues. Left in the record is the CDR3 DNA by itself, 42 bases read in frame from the first base. For CDR1 and CDR2, the germline V gene (reference sequence) lists GTSNPN and SVGIG.

The specimen sequenced was T cells isolated from PBMCs. The rearrangement joined TRBV30 to TRBJ1-5, and perhaps TRBD1 as D gene, on 5 matching bases. The TCR sequence derives from a human donor in good health. The DNA is as follows: TGTGCCTGGAGTGTAGCGCCCCAGGGACAGCCCCAGCATTTT. This encodes CAWSVAPQGQPQHF. Beyond the CDR3, the reference TRBV30 and TRBJ1-5 genes provide the residues; the full variable domain reads: SQTIHQWPATLVQPVGSPLSLECTVEGTSNPNLYWYRQAAGRGLQLLFYSVGIGQISSEVPQNLSASRPQDRQFILSSKKLLLSDSGFYLCAWSVAPQGQPQHFGDGTRLSIL.